One and the same sample provided the 10 T cell receptor beta chains below, sequenced in a study of identifying expanded T cells in peripheral blood. Produced via immunoSEQ multiplex PCR; TCRdb's table is partial and in-frame only. The sample has more than 80,000 clones; around 88% are singletons. Sequencing was done on a sample of blood. These receptors originate from a person aged 18 to 75 in good health.

This chain joins TRBV11-2 and TRBJ1-4; the match to TRBD1 covers 7 bases. The CDR3 covers 15 residues. Germline-derived CDR1 and CDR2 are SGHAT and FQNNGV. Trimming at V came to 4 bases and at J to 3 bases, leaving 5 bases not matched to a gene. The CDR3 region has the DNA TGTGCCAGCAGCTACGGGGACAGTTCTAATGAAAAACTGTTTTTT. This encodes CASSYGDSSNEKLFF.

This chain uses TRBV6-1 with TRBJ1-1, with D unresolved. Trimming left V 6 bases short and J 1 base short, with 9 bases between. The CDR3 covers 13 residues. Germline V gene lookup returns CDR1 MNHNS and CDR2 SASEGT. In DNA, the CDR3 is TGTGCCAGCAGCCGAGGGAGGAACACTGAAGCTTTCTTT. As protein: CASSRGRNTEAFF.

CDR3 DNA sequence: TGTGCCAGCAGCGACGGACAGGGGGACCAGCCCCAGCATTTT. This encodes CASSDGQGDQPQHF. The rearrangement uses TRBV5-4 and TRBJ1-5; 10 nucleotides match TRBD1. The V gene's germline CDR1 is SGHNT and CDR2 YYREEE (reference sequence). The CDR3 consists of 14 residues. J lost 7 bases, V lost 4 bases, and 5 bases had no gene match.

The chain combines TRBV6-4 with TRBJ2-2, with a tentative D call TRBD2 (6 bases). Germline V CDR1 and CDR2: MRHNA, SNTAGT. V was pared by 8 bases and J by 3 bases, with 10 bases between. The CDR3 is made up of 13 amino acids. The CDR3 sequence: CASRTGDTGELFF. The CDR3 coding sequence is TGTGCCAGCCGGACGGGGGACACCGGGGAGCTGTTTTTT.

The chain carries TRBV28 and TRBJ1-4, with D unresolved. This CDR3 contains 15 residues. From germline, CDR1 is MDHEN and CDR2 SYDVKM. V gave up 2 bases and J gave up 5 bases, with 12 bases separating them. CDR3 in amino acids: CASSLAQETNEKLFF. The DNA of the CDR3 is TGTGCCAGCAGTTTAGCCCAGGAGACAAATGAAAAACTGTTTTTT.

This chain connects TRBV2 to TRBJ1-5, with D maybe TRBD1 (5 bases). Germline-derived CDR1 and CDR2 are SNHLY and FYNNEI. The CDR3 spans 15 residues. Trimming removed 6 bases from V and 0 bases from J, with 12 bases in between. The CDR3 DNA follows: TGTGCCAGCAGAGACCGGGACTTTAGCAATCAGCCCCAGCATTTT. Translated: CASRDRDFSNQPQHF.

The chain employs TRBV4-2 and TRBJ2-1; D uncertain. CDR3 length: 16 amino acids. V lost 4 bases and J lost 2, with 15 bases in between. The germline CDR1 and CDR2 sequences are LGHNA and YNFKEQ. CDR3: CASSRAQALTYNEQFF. The CDR3, as DNA: TGTGCCAGCAGCCGAGCTCAGGCGCTGACCTACAATGAGCAGTTCTTC.

The V call is TRBV10-3, the J call TRBJ1-2; 8 positions match TRBD1. There are 17 residues in the CDR3. CDR1 and CDR2 from the germline V gene are ENHRY and SYGVKD. Unmatched junction bases numbered 17, after V lost 6 bases and J lost 5 bases. The DNA for the CDR3 is TGTGCCATCAGCCCACCGAGGGCACAGGGGGATGGGTATGGCTACACCTTC. This encodes CAISPPRAQGDGYGYTF.

This clone was detected only once. CDR3 coding DNA: TGTGCCAGCAGAACAGGGGATGGCTACACCTTC. Amino acids: CASRTGDGYTF. The V call is TRBV25-1, the J call TRBJ1-2; 7 bases line up with TRBD1. This CDR3 is 11 amino acids long. Germline trimming cut 6 bases from V and 6 bases from J; bases unmatched to any gene: 1. Germline CDR1 is MGHDK and CDR2 is SYGVNS.

The chain joins TRBV7-3 to TRBJ1-6; 9 nucleotides match TRBD1. From germline, CDR1 is SGHTA and CDR2 FQGTGA. V shed 4 bases, J shed 10 bases, and the junction held 11 bases outside the gene matches. The CDR3 length is 16 residues. CDR3 in amino acids: CASSSQARQGGSPLHF. The CDR3 DNA is TGTGCCAGCAGCTCTCAGGCCCGACAGGGGGGATCACCCCTCCACTTT.